Following are 26 T cell receptor beta chains from one sample sequenced in a study of T-cell memory formation after mild COVID-19. In TCRdb, the 5' RACE reads were re-called with MiXCR into one record per CDR3 protein. The repertoire has approximately 580,000 distinct CDR3 sequences, over 20% of them found once; the top ten carry roughly an eighth. The sequenced material came from PBMCs or a T cell subset sorted from them (not recorded which). The origin of the receptors is an adult woman who had mild COVID-19 (a few samples of this study predate the infection). Cell type and time point are not known.

This clonotype was counted a few times. V usage is TRBV5-1 and J usage is TRBJ2-4, with D perhaps matching TRBD1 or TRBD2 (5 bases each). Trimming took 0 bases from V and 5 from J, leaving 12 bases between them. CDR3 size: 15 residues. CDR1 and CDR2 from the germline V gene are SGHRS and YFSETQ. This CDR3 is CASSLAGTLENIQYF. DNA for the CDR3: TGCGCCAGCAGCTTGGCCGGGACGCTTGAAAACATTCAGTACTTC.

This clonotype was recorded a few times. The rearrangement links TRBV5-1 to TRBJ2-2; D might be TRBD1 or TRBD2, each matching 6 bases. This CDR3 is built from 17 residues. Germline loops: CDR1 SGHRS, CDR2 YFSETQ. V lost 0 bases, J lost 4 bases, and 16 bases lay in between. CDR3 loop: CASSLEIGGHGTGELFF. The DNA for the CDR3 is TGCGCCAGCAGCTTGGAAATCGGGGGACACGGCACCGGGGAGCTGTTTTTT. The full variable domain, completed using reference TRBV5-1 and TRBJ2-2, is KAGVTQTPRYLIKTRGQQVTLSCSPISGHRSVSWYQQTPGQGLQFLFEYFSETQRNKGNFPGRFSGRQFSNSRSEMNVSTLELGDSALYLCASSLEIGGHGTGELFFGEGSRLTVL.

This clonotype was seen more than once but under ten times. The genes are TRBV24-1 and TRBJ2-3; 10 bases agree with TRBD1. Germline trimming cut 3 bases from V and 1 base from J; bases unmatched to any gene: 6. This CDR3 contains 17 residues. The germline gives CDR1 KGHDR, CDR2 SFDVKD. The CDR3 is CATSDLDRGHGTDTQYF. CDR3 nucleotide sequence: TGTGCCACCAGTGATCTCGACAGGGGGCATGGCACAGATACGCAGTATTTT.

This chain uses TRBV7-6 with TRBJ2-5, with a tentative D call TRBD2 (5 bases). With 5 bases removed from V and 5 bases from J, the gap between germline ends came to 15 bases. Germline CDR1 is SGHVS and CDR2 is FNYEAQ. The CDR3 spans 14 residues. CDR3 in amino acids: CASSPGFNSETQYF. CDR3 DNA: TGTGCCAGCAGCCCGGGATTTAACTCGGAGACCCAGTACTTC.

The CDR3 loop reads CASSPSSGYTGELFF. The CDR3 DNA reads as TGTGCCAGCAGCCCATCTAGCGGTTACACCGGGGAGCTGTTTTTT. The chain joins TRBV2 to TRBJ2-2; TRBD2 agrees at 7 bases. After removal of 6 bases from V and 3 bases from J, the junction contained 7 bases not matched to a gene. The CDR3 runs 15 residues. The germline V gene encodes CDR1 SNHLY and CDR2 FYNNEI.

The V and J genes are TRBV4-3 and TRBJ2-2, with 8 bases matching TRBD2. After removal of 2 bases from V and 4 bases from J, the junction contained 15 bases not matched to a gene. The CDR3 is 19 amino acids. Looked up from germline, CDR1 is LGHNA and CDR2 is YSLEER. The CDR3 DNA reads TGCGCCAGCAGCCAACTCCTACTATCGGGAGGGCCTAGCACCGGGGAGCTGTTTTTT. This codes for CASSQLLLSGGPSTGELFF.

The J gene is TRBJ1-5, the V gene TRBV27, with D perhaps TRBD1 (5 bases). The CDR3 runs 15 residues. V was cut by 4 bases and J by 1 base, with 11 bases left in between. In germline, CDR1 is MNHEY, CDR2 SMNVEV (reference sequence). CDR3 nucleotide sequence: TGTGCCAGCAGTTACGGGGGGAGCAGCAATCAGCCCCAGCATTTT. Its protein product is CASSYGGSSNQPQHF.

This clonotype was counted between two and nine times. The chain uses TRBV7-8 and TRBJ2-7; D may correspond to TRBD1 or TRBD2 (5 bases each). The CDR3 extends over 13 amino acids. The V gene's germline CDR1 is SGHVS and CDR2 FQNEAQ. V was clipped by 2 bases and J by 2 bases, with 7 bases between them. The CDR3 loop reads CASSLPGPYEQYF. Here the CDR3 DNA reads TGTGCCAGCAGCTTACCGGGACCCTACGAGCAGTACTTC. Drawing the rest from reference TRBV7-8 and TRBJ2-7, the complete variable domain is GAGVSQSPRYKVAKRGQDVALRCDPISGHVSLFWYQQALGQGPEFLTYFQNEAQLDKSGLPSDRFFAERPEGSVSTLKIQRTQQEDSAVYLCASSLPGPYEQYFGPGTRLTVT.

CDR3 region: CASSAIRTTSSTDTQYF. The CDR3 coding sequence is TGTGCCAGCAGCGCCATTCGGACTACATCTAGCACAGATACGCAGTATTTT. V and J are TRBV5-5 and TRBJ2-3; maybe TRBD2 (6 bases). The CDR3 is made up of 17 amino acids. Germline CDR1 and CDR2: SGHKS and YYEKEE (reference sequence). V shed 4 bases and J shed 0 bases, with 18 bases lying between them.

This clonotype was detected a few times. In DNA form, the CDR3 reads TGTGCCAGCAGCCGAGCCGGGACAGGGAACGTAAAATCGAACACCGGGGAGCTGTTTTTT. Its translation is CASSRAGTGNVKSNTGELFF. The chain joins TRBV7-6 to TRBJ2-2; TRBD1 aligns across 9 bases. The CDR3 covers 20 residues. Trimming at V came to 5 bases and at J to 0 bases, leaving 16 bases not matched to a gene. CDR1 is SGHVS, CDR2 FNYEAQ, per germline.

The V and J genes are TRBV2 and TRBJ2-3; perhaps TRBD1 as D (6 bases). The CDR3 extends over 15 amino acids. Trimming took off 6 bases at V and 3 bases at J, with 16 bases between the two ends. The germline CDR1 and CDR2 sequences are SNHLY and FYNNEI. CDR3 region: CASSPQGTGTDTQYF. DNA for the CDR3: TGTGCCAGCAGCCCCCAAGGTACAGGGACAGATACGCAGTATTTT.

The gene calls are TRBV11-2 and TRBJ1-1; TRBD1 aligns across 8 bases. This CDR3 contains 15 residues. Trimming cost V 5 bases and J 5 bases; bases outside gene matches: 10. CDR1 SGHAT and CDR2 FQNNGV come from the germline V gene. The CDR3 loop reads CASSGRQGLDTEAFF. The CDR3 nucleotides read TGTGCCAGCAGCGGGAGACAGGGGCTCGATACTGAAGCTTTCTTT.

V and J are TRBV7-9 and TRBJ2-3; a possible D gene is TRBD2 (5 bases). The CDR3 covers 17 residues. Germline V CDR1 and CDR2: SEHNR, FQNEAQ (reference sequence). Trimming removed 3 bases from V and 0 bases from J, with 16 bases in between. The CDR3 spells CASSLGYGAVSTDTQYF. The CDR3 DNA reads as TGTGCCAGCAGCTTGGGCTATGGAGCGGTTAGCACAGATACGCAGTATTTT.

The table lists this clonotype with a few counts. The chain recombines TRBV11-3 with TRBJ2-7; the D gene is possibly TRBD2 (5 bases). Germline V gene lookup returns CDR1 SGHNT and CDR2 YENEEA. V lost 1 base and J lost 4, with 8 bases in between. This CDR3 region has 13 residues. In nucleotides, the CDR3 is TGTGCCAGCAGCTTAGCTGAGCGGTACGAGCAGTACTTC. Amino acid sequence: CASSLAERYEQYF.

This chain connects TRBV20-1 to TRBJ2-1; D possibly corresponds to TRBD2 (5 bases). Trimming shortened V by 0 bases and J by 6 bases, and 9 bases separated the two germline ends. Germline V gene data show CDR1 as DFQATT and CDR2 as SNEGSKA (reference sequence). The length of the CDR3 is 13 residues. For the CDR3, the DNA is TGCAGTGCTAGAGACGATGCGGGCAATGAGCAGTTCTTC. Amino acids: CSARDDAGNEQFF.

This clonotype came up a few times. This chain uses TRBV20-1 with TRBJ2-1, with TRBD2 as a possible D gene (6 bases). In germline, CDR1 is DFQATT, CDR2 SNEGSKA (reference sequence). The CDR3 totals 17 residues. Trimming left V 4 bases short and J 9 bases short, with 28 bases between. Here the CDR3 reads CSAKLPRRDSFMGEQFF. The CDR3 DNA reads as TGCAGTGCTAAACTCCCTAGACGGGACTCGTTTATGGGTGAGCAGTTCTTC.

The chain recombines TRBV7-6 with TRBJ2-3; D gene unclear. Looked up from germline, CDR1 is SGHVS and CDR2 is FNYEAQ. Trimming pared 6 bases from V and 2 bases from J, leaving 15 bases between. The CDR3 loop spans 15 amino acids. The CDR3 DNA reads as TGTGCCAGCAGACCTCCTCGAGGTACCACAGATACGCAGTATTTT. Protein: CASRPPRGTTDTQYF.

The chain recombines TRBV14 with TRBJ2-1, with 7 nucleotides matching TRBD1. The CDR3 covers 18 residues. V gave up 4 bases and J gave up 5 bases; unmatched junction bases: 17. Germline assignment: CDR1 SGHDN and CDR2 FVKESK. CDR3 coding DNA: TGTGCCAGCAGCCCTAGTTTTTTCGGAACAGGGGCCGACAATGAGCAGTTCTTC. It codes for CASSPSFFGTGADNEQFF. Looking up the rest from reference TRBV14 and TRBJ2-1 gives the full variable domain: EAGVTQFPSHSVIEKGQTVTLRCDPISGHDNLYWYRRVMGKEIKFLLHFVKESKQDESGMPNNRFLAERTGGTYSTLKVQPAELEDSGVYFCASSPSFFGTGADNEQFFGPGTRLTVL.

Many counts were recorded for this clonotype. The chain has TRBV6-2 or TRBV6-3 and TRBJ2-7; TRBD1 matches at 7 bases. The length of the CDR3 is 13 residues. CDR1 and CDR2 (germline): MNHEY, SVGEGT. V dropped 6 bases and J dropped 2; count of bases not matched to a gene: 4. For the CDR3, the DNA is TGTGCCAGCAGCCAAGGACAGGCCTACGAGCAGTACTTC. This encodes CASSQGQAYEQYF.

In this sample, this clonotype turned up a few times. The chain has TRBV12-3 or TRBV12-4 and TRBJ1-3; no clear D gene. V was pared by 6 bases and J by 0 bases, with 3 bases between. This CDR3 contains 12 residues. CDR3 nucleotides: TGTGCCAGCAGACTCTCTGGAAACACCATATATTTT. This encodes CASRLSGNTIYF.

There are a few counts of this clonotype. V is TRBV4-2 and J is TRBJ2-2; perhaps TRBD1 as D (6 bases). The V gene's germline CDR1 is LGHNA and CDR2 YNFKEQ. CDR3 length equals 16 residues. V lost 4 bases and J lost 1, with 13 bases in between. The CDR3 sequence is CASSLLQGQNTGELFF. In DNA, the CDR3 is TGTGCCAGCAGCCTCCTACAGGGACAGAACACCGGGGAGCTGTTTTTT.

The V call is TRBV7-9, the J call TRBJ2-3; 9 bases agree with TRBD1. Germline CDR1 is SEHNR and CDR2 is FQNEAQ (reference sequence). With V trimmed by 3 bases and J by 4 bases, 8 bases remained unmatched. The CDR3 extends over 16 amino acids. The CDR3 reads CASSFQGQGVADTQYF. CDR3 bases: TGTGCCAGCAGCTTCCAGGGACAGGGTGTCGCAGATACGCAGTATTTT.

In this sample, this clonotype turned up a few times. V and J are TRBV11-2 and TRBJ1-1; maybe TRBD1 (6 bases). Trimming removed 3 bases at V and 2 bases at J, with 10 bases between. The germline gives CDR1 SGHAT, CDR2 FQNNGV. The CDR3 has 14 amino acids. CDR3 region: CASSLYRANTEAFF. The CDR3, as DNA: TGTGCCAGCAGCTTGTACAGGGCCAACACTGAAGCTTTCTTT.

This clonotype has only a few counts. The V and J genes are TRBV12-3 or TRBV12-4 and TRBJ1-2; tentative D call: TRBD1 (5 bases). V was pared by 5 bases and J by 4 bases, with 17 bases between. The CDR3 runs to 15 residues. For the CDR3, the DNA is TGTGCCAGCAGTAGGGACCCCTATTACGGCTATGGCTACACCTTC. Translating gives CASSRDPYYGYGYTF.

This sequence joins TRBV3-1 and TRBJ2-1; the match to TRBD2 covers 8 bases. The V gene's germline CDR1 is LGHDT and CDR2 YNNKEL (reference sequence). Trimming took 4 bases from V and 3 from J; bases not matched to a gene: 8. CDR3 size: 16 residues. The CDR3, as DNA: TGTGCCAGCAGCCCCCAAGTAGCGGGGAACTACAATGAGCAGTTCTTC. Its translation is CASSPQVAGNYNEQFF.

This clonotype has a handful of counts. This chain uses TRBV19 with TRBJ1-5; TRBD1 matches 9 bases. V shed 6 bases and J 4 bases; nucleotides not matched to a gene: 10. Germline V CDR1 and CDR2: LNHDA, SQIVND (reference sequence). The CDR3 contains 16 residues. CDR3 in amino acids: CASRIVGQGWNQPQHF. The CDR3 bases are TGTGCCAGTAGGATCGTGGGACAGGGATGGAATCAGCCCCAGCATTTT.